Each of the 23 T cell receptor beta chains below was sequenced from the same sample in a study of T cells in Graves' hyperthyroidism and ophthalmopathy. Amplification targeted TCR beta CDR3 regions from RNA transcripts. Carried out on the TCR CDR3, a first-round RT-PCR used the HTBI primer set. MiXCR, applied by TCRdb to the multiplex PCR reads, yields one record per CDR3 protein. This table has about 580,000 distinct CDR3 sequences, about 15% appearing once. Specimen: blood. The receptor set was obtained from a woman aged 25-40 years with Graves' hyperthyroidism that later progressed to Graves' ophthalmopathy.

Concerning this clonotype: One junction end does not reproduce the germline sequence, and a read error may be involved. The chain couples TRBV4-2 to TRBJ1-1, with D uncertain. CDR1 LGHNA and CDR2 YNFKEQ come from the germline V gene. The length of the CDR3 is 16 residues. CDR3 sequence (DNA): TGTGCCAGCAGCCAAGAGTACACAGAACTTAACACTGAAACTTTCTTT. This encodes CASSQEYTELNTETFF.

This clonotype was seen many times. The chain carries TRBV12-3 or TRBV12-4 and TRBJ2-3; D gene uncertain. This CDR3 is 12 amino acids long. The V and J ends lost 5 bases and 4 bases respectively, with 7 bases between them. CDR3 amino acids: CASSGSADTQYF. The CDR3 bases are TGTGCCAGCAGTGGAAGCGCAGATACGCAGTATTTT.

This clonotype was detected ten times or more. The CDR3 region is CASSSTGGTDTGELFF. The CDR3 DNA follows: TGTGCCAGCAGCTCTACAGGGGGCACGGACACCGGGGAGCTGTTTTTT. The chain has TRBV7-3 and TRBJ2-2; 9 bases are a match to TRBD1. The CDR3 is 16 amino acids. The germline V gene encodes CDR1 SGHTA and CDR2 FQGTGA. The trim removed 4 bases at V and 3 bases at J, leaving 6 bases unmatched.

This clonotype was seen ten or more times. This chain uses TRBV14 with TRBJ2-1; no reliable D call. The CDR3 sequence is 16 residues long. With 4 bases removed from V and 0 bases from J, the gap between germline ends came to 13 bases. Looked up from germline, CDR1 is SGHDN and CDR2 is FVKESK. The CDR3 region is CASSPGGASSYNEQFF. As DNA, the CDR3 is TGTGCCAGCAGCCCCGGTGGCGCATCCTCCTACAATGAGCAGTTCTTC. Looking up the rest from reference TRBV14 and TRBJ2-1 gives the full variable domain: EAGVTQFPSHSVIEKGQTVTLRCDPISGHDNLYWYRRVMGKEIKFLLHFVKESKQDESGMPNNRFLAERTGGTYSTLKVQPAELEDSGVYFCASSPGGASSYNEQFFGPGTRLTVL.

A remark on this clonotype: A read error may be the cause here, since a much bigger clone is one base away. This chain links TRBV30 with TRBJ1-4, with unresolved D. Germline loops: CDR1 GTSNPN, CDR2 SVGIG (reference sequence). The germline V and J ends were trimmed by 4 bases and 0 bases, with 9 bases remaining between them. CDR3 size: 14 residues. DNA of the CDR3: TGTGCCTGGAATGTGGTTGCAACTAATGAAAAACTGTTTTTT. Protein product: CAWNVVATNEKLFF. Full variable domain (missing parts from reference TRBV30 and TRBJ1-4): SQTIHQWPATLVQPVGSPLSLECTVEGTSNPNLYWYRQAAGRGLQLLFYSVGIGQISSEVPQNLSASRPQDRQFILSSKKLLLSDSGFYLCAWNVVATNEKLFFGSGTQLSVL.

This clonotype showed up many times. The CDR3 region is CASSNGQGFYEQYF. Here the CDR3 DNA reads TGTGCCAGCAGTAACGGACAGGGGTTCTACGAGCAGTACTTC. V and J are TRBV27 and TRBJ2-7; 9 nucleotides align to TRBD1. Germline CDR1 reads MNHEY; CDR2 reads SMNVEV (reference sequence). V shed 5 bases, J shed 3 bases, and the junction held 5 bases outside the gene matches. This CDR3 has 14 residues.

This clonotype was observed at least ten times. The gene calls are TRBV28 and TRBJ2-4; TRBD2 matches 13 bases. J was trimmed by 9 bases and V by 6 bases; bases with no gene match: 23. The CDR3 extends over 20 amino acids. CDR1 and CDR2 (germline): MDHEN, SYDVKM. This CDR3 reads CASSRGGTSGRALSSSIQYF. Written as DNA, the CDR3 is TGTGCCAGCAGCCGCGGGGGCACTAGCGGGAGGGCCCTTTCTTCGTCCATTCAGTACTTC.

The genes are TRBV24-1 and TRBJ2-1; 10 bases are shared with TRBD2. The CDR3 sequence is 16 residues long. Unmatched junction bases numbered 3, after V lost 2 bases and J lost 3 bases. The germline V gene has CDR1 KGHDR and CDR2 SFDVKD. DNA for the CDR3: TGTGCCACCAGTGATTCTAGCGGGAGCTTCTACAATGAGCAGTTCTTC. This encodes CATSDSSGSFYNEQFF.

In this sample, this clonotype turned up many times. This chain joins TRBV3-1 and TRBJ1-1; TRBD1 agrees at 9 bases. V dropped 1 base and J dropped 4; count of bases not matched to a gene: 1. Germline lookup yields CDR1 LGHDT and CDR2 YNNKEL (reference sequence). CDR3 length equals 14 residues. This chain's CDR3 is CASSQGTGVTEAFF. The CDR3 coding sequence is TGTGCCAGCAGCCAAGGGACAGGGGTCACTGAAGCTTTCTTT.

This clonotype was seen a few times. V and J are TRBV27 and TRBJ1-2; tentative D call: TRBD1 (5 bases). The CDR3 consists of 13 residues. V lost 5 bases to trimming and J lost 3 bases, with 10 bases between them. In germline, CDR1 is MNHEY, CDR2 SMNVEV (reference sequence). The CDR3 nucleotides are TGTGCCAGCAGTGCGGGGGGGGACTATGGCTACACCTTC. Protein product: CASSAGGDYGYTF.

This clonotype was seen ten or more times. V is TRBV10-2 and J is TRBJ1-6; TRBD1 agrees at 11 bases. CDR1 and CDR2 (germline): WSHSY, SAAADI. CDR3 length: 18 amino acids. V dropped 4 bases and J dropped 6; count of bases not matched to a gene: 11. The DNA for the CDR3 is TGCGCCAGCAGTGCCGGGACAGGGGGAATGAGGGTTAATTCACCCCTCCACTTT. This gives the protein CASSAGTGGMRVNSPLHF.

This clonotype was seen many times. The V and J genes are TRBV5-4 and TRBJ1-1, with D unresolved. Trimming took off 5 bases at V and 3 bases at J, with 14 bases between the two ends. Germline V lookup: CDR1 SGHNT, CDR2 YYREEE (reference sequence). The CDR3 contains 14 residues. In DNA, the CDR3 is TGTGCCAGCAGACCGGACGCCCCGGACACTGAAGCTTTCTTT. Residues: CASRPDAPDTEAFF.

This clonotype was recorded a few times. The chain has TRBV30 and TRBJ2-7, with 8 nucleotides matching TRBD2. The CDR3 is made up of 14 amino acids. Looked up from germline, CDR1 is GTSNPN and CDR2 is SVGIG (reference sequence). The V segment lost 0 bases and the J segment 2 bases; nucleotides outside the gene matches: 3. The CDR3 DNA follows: TGTGCCTGGAGTGTACAGCGGGGGACCTACGAGCAGTACTTC. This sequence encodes CAWSVQRGTYEQYF. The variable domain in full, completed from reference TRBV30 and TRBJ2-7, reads SQTIHQWPATLVQPVGSPLSLECTVEGTSNPNLYWYRQAAGRGLQLLFYSVGIGQISSEVPQNLSASRPQDRQFILSSKKLLLSDSGFYLCAWSVQRGTYEQYFGPGTRLTVT.

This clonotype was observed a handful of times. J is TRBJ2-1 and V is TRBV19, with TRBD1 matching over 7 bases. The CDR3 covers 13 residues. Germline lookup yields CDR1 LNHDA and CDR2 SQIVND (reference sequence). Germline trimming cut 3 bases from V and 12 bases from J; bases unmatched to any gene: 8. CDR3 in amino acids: CASSMATGPGQFF. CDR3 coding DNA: TGTGCCAGTAGTATGGCGACAGGGCCAGGGCAGTTCTTC. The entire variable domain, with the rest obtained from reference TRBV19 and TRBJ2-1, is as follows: DGGITQSPKYLFRKEGQNVTLSCEQNLNHDAMYWYRQDPGQGLRLIYYSQIVNDFQKGDIAEGYSVSREKKESFPLTVTSAQKNPTAFYLCASSMATGPGQFFGPGTRLTVL.

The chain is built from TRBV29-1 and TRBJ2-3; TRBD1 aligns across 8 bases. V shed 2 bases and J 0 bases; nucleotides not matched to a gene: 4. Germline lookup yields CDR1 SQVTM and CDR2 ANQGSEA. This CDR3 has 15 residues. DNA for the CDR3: TGCAGCGTTGAACAGGGGGCTACTAGCACAGATACGCAGTATTTT. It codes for CSVEQGATSTDTQYF.

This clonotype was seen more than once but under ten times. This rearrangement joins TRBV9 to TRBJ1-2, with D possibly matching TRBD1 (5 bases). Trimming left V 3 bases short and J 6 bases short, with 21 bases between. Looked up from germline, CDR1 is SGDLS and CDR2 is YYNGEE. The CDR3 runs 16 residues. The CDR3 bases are TGTGCCAGCAGCGGCGACCTTCGGGGGGACCGAGATGGCTACACCTTC. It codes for CASSGDLRGDRDGYTF. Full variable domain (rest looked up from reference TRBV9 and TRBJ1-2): DSGVTQTPKHLITATGQRVTLRCSPRSGDLSVYWYQQSLDQGLQFLIQYYNGEERAKGNILERFSAQQFPDLHSELNLSSLELGDSALYFCASSGDLRGDRDGYTFGSGTRLTVV.

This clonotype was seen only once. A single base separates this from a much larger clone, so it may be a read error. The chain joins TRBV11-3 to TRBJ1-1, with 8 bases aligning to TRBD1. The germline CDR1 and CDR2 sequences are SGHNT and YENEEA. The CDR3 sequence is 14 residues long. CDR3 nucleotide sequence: TGTGCCAGCCGCGGCACAGGGGGGGGGCCTGAAGCTTTATTT. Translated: CASRGTGGGPEALF.

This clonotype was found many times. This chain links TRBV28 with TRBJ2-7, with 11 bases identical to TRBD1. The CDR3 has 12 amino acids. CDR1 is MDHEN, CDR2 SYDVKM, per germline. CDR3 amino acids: CATGTGGYEQYF. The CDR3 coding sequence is TGTGCTACCGGGACAGGGGGATACGAGCAGTACTTC. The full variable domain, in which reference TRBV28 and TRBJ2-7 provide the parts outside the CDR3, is DVKVTQSSRYLVKRTGEKVFLECVQDMDHENMFWYRQDPGLGLRLIYFSYDVKMKEKGDIPEGYSVSREKKERFSLILESASTNQTSMYLCATGTGGYEQYFGPGTRLTVT.

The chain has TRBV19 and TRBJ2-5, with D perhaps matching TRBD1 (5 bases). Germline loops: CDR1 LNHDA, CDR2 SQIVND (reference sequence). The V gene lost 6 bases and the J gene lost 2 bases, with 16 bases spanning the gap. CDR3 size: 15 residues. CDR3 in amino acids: CASSDRTPRQETQYF. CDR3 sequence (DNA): TGTGCCAGTAGCGACCGGACACCCAGGCAAGAGACCCAGTACTTC.

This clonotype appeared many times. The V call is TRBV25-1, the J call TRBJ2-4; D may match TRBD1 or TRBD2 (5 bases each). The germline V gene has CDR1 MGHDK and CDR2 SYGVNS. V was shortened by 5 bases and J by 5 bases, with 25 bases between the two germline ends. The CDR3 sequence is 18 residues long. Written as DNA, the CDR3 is TGTGCCAGCAGTCCACTCACCTGGGACCAACGCAAGGAAAACATTCAGTACTTC. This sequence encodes CASSPLTWDQRKENIQYF.

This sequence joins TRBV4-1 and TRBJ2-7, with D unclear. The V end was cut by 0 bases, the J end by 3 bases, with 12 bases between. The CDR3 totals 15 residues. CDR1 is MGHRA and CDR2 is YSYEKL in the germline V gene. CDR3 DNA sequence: TGCGCCAGCAGCCAAGATCGGCAGGCGCACTACGAGCAGTACTTC. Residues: CASSQDRQAHYEQYF.

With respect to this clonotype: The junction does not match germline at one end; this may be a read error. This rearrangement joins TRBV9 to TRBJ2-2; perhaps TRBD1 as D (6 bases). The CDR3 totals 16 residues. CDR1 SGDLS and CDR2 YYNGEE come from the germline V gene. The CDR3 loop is CASSVVGTPTAGELLF. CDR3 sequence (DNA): TGTGCCAGCAGCGTAGTCGGGACACCTACCGCCGGGGAGCTGCTTTTT.

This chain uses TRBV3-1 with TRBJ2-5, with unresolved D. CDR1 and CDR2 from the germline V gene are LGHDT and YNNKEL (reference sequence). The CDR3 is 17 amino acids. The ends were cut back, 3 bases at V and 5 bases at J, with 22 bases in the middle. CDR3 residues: CASSHPRAGLLMETQYF. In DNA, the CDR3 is TGTGCCAGCAGCCATCCACGGGCCGGGCTTCTTATGGAGACCCAGTACTTC.